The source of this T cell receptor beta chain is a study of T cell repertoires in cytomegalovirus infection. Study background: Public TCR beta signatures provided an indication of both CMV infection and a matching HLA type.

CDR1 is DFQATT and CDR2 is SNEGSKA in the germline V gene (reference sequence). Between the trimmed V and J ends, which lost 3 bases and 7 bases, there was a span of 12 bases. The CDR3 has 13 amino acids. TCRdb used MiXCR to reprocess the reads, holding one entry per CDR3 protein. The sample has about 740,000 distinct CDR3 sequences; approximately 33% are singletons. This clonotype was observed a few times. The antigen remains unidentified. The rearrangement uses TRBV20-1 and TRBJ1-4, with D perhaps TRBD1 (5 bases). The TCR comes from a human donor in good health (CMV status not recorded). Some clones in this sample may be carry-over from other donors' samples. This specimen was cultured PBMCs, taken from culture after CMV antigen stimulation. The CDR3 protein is CSARITGGEKLFF. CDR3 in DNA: TGCAGTGCTAGGATCACAGGCGGTGAAAAACTGTTTTTT.